Sequencing of this T cell receptor beta chain was carried out in a study of blood T cell repertoires in COVID-19. Whole-study context: The United States, Italy and Spain supplied acute and convalescent COVID-19 samples. Sources were T cells, B-cell-depleted T cells, or PBMCs; the material itself was cDNA or gDNA.

How the authors handled the data: Estimation of nucleated cell counts was performed using reference gene primer amplification. Method: immunoSEQ multiplex PCR; TCRdb's copy keeps in-frame clones and lacks some. V and J calls and clone size are copied from that table; D and trimming were computed from the DNA. The table has fewer than 65,000 clones, around 80% seen once; the top ten hold roughly 10%. Only a few counts were recorded for this clone. Seattle patients were enrolled during active infection and followed longitudinally. The TCR sequence derives from a man aged 25 to 40 with COVID-19, enrolled during active disease. What was sequenced was peripheral blood.

CDR3 protein: CASSHAPWGGTSGRPSYNEQFF. CDR3 DNA: TGCGCCAGCAGCCACGCTCCCTGGGGGGGAACTAGCGGGAGGCCCTCCTACAATGAGCAGTTCTTC. The chain uses TRBV4-3 and TRBJ2-1, with 12 nucleotides matching TRBD2. V lost 3 bases, J lost 0 bases, and 18 bases stayed unmatched. CDR3 size: 22 residues. Germline CDR1 reads LGHNA; CDR2 reads YSLEER.